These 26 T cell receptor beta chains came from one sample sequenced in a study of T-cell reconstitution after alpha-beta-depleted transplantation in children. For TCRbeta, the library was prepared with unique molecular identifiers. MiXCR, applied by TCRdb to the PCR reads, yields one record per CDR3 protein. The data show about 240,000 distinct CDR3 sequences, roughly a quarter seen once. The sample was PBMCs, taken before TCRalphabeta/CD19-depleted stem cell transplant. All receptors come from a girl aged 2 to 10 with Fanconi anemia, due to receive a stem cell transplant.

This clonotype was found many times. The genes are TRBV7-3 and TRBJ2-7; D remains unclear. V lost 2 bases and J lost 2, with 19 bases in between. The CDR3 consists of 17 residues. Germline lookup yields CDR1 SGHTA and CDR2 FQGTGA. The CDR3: CASSLPSTPDPAYEQYF. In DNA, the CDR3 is TGTGCCAGCAGCTTACCCTCCACTCCAGATCCCGCCTACGAGCAGTACTTC.

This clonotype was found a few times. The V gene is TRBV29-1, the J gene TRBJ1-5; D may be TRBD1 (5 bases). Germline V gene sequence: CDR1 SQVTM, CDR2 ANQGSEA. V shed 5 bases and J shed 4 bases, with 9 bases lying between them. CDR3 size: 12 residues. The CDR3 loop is CSVQGTNQPQHF. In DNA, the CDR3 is TGCAGCGTTCAAGGGACTAATCAGCCCCAGCATTTT.

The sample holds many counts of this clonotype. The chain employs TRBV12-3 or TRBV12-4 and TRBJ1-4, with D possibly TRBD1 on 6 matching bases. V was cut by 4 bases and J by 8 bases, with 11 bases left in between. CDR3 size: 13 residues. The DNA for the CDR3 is TGTGCCAGCAGTTCCGACAGGAAAGAAAAACTGTTTTTT. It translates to CASSSDRKEKLFF.

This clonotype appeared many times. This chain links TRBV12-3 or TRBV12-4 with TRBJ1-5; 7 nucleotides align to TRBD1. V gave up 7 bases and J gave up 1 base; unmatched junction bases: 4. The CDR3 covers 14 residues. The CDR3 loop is CASTMTGSNQPQHF. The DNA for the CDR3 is TGTGCCAGCACCATGACAGGGAGCAATCAGCCCCAGCATTTT.

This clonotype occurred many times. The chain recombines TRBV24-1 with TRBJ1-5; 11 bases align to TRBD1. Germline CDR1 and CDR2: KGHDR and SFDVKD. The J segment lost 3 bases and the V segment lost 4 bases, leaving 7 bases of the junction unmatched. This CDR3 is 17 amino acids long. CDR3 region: CATSEPGQGVNNQPQHF. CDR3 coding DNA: TGTGCCACCAGTGAACCGGGACAGGGGGTTAACAATCAGCCCCAGCATTTT.

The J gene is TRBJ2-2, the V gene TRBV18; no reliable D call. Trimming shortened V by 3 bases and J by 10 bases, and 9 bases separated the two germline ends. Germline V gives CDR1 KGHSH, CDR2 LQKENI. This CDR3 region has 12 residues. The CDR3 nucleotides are TGTGCCAGCTCACCCGACGTCACGGAGCTGTTTTTT. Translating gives CASSPDVTELFF.

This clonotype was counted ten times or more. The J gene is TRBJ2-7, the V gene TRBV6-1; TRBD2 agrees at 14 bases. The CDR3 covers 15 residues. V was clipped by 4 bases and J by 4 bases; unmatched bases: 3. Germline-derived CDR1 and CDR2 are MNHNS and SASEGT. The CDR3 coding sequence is TGTGCCAGCAGTGGACTAGCGGGAGGGAGGTACGAGCAGTACTTC. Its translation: CASSGLAGGRYEQYF.

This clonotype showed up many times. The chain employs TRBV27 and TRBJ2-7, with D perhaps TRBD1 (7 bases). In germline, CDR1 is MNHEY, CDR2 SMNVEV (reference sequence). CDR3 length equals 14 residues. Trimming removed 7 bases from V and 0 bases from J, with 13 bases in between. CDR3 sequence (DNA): TGTGCCAGCATGCTCCAGGGGGGCTCCTACGAGCAGTACTTC. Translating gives CASMLQGGSYEQYF.

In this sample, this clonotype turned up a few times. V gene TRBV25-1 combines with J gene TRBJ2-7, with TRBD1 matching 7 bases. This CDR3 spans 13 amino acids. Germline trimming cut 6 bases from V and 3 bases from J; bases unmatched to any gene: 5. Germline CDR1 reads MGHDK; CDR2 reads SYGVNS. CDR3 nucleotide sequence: TGTGCCAGCAGAGTGACAGGGAGCTACGAGCAGTACTTC. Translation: CASRVTGSYEQYF.

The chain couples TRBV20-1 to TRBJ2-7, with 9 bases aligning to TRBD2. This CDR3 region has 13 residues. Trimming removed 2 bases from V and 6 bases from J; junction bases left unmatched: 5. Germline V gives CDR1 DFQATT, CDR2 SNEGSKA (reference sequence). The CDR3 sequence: CSARRREGLEQYF. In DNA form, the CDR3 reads TGCAGTGCTAGAAGGCGGGAGGGCCTCGAGCAGTACTTC.

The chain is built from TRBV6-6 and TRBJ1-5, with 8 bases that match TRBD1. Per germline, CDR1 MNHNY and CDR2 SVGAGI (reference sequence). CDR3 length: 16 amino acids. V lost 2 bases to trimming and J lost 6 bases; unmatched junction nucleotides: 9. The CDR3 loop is CASSYPIQGAGQPQHF. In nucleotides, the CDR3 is TGTGCCAGCAGTTACCCCATTCAGGGGGCGGGTCAGCCCCAGCATTTT.

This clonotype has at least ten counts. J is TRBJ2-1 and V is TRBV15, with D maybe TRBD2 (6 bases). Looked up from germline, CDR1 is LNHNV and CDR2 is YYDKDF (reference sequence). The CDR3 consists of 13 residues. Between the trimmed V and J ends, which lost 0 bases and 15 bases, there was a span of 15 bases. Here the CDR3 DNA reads TGTGCCACCAGCAGAGATTCGGGGGATGGTCGGTTCTTC. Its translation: CATSRDSGDGRFF.

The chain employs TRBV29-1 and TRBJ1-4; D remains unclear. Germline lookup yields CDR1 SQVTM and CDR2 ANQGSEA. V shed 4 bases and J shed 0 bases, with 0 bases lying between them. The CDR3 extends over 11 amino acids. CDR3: CSVATNEKLFF. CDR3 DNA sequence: TGCAGCGTTGCAACTAATGAAAAACTGTTTTTT.

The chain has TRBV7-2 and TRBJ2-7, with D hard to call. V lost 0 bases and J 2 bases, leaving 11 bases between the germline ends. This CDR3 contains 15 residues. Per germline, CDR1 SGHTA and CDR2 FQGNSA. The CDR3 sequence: CASSLAVGSPYEQYF. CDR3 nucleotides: TGTGCCAGCAGCTTAGCTGTAGGCAGCCCCTACGAGCAGTACTTC.

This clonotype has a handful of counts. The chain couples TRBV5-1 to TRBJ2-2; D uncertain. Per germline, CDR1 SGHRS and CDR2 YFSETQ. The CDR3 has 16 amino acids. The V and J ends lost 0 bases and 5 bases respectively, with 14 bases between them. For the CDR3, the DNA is TGCGCCAGCAGCTTGGAGGCACATAGAGGTACCGGGGAGCTGTTTTTT. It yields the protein CASSLEAHRGTGELFF.

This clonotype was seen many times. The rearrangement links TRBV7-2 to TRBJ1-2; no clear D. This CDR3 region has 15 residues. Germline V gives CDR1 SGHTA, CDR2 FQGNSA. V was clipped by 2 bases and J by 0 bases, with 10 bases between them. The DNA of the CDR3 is TGTGCCAGCAGCTTATTCGGGGAATCTAACTATGGCTACACCTTC. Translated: CASSLFGESNYGYTF.

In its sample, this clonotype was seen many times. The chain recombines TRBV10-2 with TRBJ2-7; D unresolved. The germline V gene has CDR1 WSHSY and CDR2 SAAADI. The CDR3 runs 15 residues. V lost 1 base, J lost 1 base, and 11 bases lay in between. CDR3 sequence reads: CASSEYRLSSYEQYF. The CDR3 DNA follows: TGCGCCAGCAGTGAGTATCGGCTATCTTCCTACGAGCAGTACTTC.

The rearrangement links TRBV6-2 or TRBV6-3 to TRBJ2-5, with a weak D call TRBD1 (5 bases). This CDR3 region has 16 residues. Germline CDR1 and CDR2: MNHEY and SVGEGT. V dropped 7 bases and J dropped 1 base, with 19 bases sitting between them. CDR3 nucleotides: TGTGCCAGCACCCAAGGGGCATATCGGATCCAAGAGACCCAGTACTTC. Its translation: CASTQGAYRIQETQYF.

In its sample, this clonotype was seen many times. CDR3 sequence reads: CSARSDYGYEQYF. Written as DNA, the CDR3 is TGCAGTGCTAGAAGTGACTACGGCTACGAGCAGTACTTC. This chain joins TRBV20-1 and TRBJ2-7; D might be TRBD2 (5 bases). V was clipped by 2 bases and J by 3 bases, with 11 bases between them. The germline gives CDR1 DFQATT, CDR2 SNEGSKA (reference sequence). The CDR3 length is 13 residues.

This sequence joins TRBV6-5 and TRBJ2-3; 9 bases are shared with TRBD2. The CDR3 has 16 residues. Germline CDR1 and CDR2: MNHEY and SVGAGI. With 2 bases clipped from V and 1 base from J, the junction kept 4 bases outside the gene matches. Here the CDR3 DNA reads TGTGCCAGCAGTTACGGCCCTAGCGGGGGCACAGATACGCAGTATTTT. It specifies CASSYGPSGGTDTQYF.

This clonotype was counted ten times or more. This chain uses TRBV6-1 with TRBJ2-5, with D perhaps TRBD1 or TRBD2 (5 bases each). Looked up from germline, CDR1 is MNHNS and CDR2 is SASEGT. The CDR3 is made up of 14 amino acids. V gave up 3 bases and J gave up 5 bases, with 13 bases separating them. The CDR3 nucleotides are TGTGCCAGCAGTGACATCGCGTGGGGGGAGACCCAGTACTTC. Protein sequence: CASSDIAWGETQYF.

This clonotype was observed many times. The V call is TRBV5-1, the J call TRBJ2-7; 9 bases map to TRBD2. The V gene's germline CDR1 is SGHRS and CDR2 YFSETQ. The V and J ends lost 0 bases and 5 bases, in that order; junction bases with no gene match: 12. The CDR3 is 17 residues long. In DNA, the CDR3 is TGCGCCAGCAGCTTGGCCACTAGCGGGTTCTTCTCGGACGAGCAGTACTTC. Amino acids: CASSLATSGFFSDEQYF.

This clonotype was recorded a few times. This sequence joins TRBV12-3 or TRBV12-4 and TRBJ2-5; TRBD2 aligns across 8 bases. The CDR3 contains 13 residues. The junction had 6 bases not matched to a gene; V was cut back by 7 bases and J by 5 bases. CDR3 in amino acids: CASTLRGAETQYF. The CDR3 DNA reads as TGTGCCAGCACCCTGCGGGGGGCTGAGACCCAGTACTTC.

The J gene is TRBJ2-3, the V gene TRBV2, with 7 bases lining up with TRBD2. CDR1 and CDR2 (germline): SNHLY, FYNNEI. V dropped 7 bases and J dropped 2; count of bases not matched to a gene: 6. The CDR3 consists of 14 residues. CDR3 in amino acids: CASKETSTTDTQYF. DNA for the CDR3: TGTGCCAGCAAGGAGACTAGCACCACAGATACGCAGTATTTT.

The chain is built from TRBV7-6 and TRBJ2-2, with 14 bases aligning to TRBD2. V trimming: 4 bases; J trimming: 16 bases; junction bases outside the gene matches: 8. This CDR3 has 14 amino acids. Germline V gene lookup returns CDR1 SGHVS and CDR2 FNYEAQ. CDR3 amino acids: CASSSPRTSGRWFF. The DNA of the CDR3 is TGTGCCAGCAGCTCGCCCCGGACTAGCGGGAGGTGGTTTTTT.

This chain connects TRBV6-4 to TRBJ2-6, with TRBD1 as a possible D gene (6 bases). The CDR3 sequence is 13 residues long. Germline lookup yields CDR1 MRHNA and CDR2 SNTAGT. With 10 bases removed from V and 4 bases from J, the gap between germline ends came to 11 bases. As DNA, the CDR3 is TGTGCCAAACAGGGTCGCGGGGCCAACGTCCTGACTTTC. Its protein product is CAKQGRGANVLTF.